The T cell receptor (beta chain) described here comes from a study of neoadjuvant anti-PD-1 for oral cavity cancer. Background on the study: Patients without progression received a fourth nivolumab dose around day 43, then surgical resection on days 50-56. Regarding the study as a whole: After neoadjuvant nivolumab, PBMC T cell clonality was significantly higher in non-responders than responders. Higher pretreatment blood Treg/Th17 ratios correlated with higher pretreatment blood and lower post-treatment tumor TCRbeta clonality. With three patients per group, TCR findings need larger cohorts.

CDR1 SGDLS and CDR2 YYNGEE come from the germline V gene. This CDR3 has 15 amino acids. The V gene lost 0 bases and the J gene lost 1 base, with 10 bases spanning the gap. This clone was observed a handful of times. Antigen specificity is unknown. Assay used: immunoSEQ multiplex PCR; TCRdb lists only in-frame clones, some missing. Of about 14,000 clones in the sample, 71% were seen once. This sequence was found in a person between 35 and 79 years old with oral cavity squamous cell carcinoma. The V call is TRBV9, the J call TRBJ1-1; perhaps TRBD1 as D (6 bases). The source material was PBMCs, sampled before nivolumab (anti-PD-1) treatment. The CDR3 loop is CASSVEQGGNTEAFF. The CDR3 DNA sequence: TGTGCCAGCAGCGTAGAACAGGGTGGGAACACTGAAGCTTTCTTT.